Sequencing of this TCR beta chain was carried out in a study of radiotherapy plus CTLA-4 blockade in lung cancer. Looking at the study overall: Objective responses occurred in roughly a sixth of patients; around 30% had disease control.

Those with chemo-refractory metastatic non-small-cell lung cancer were treated with focal radiation combined with CTLA-4 blockade using ipilimumab. Findings and limits, study-wide: After treatment with radiotherapy plus ipilimumab, TCR clones that came from the tumor expanded in blood. Early blood T cell clone dynamics reportedly forecast response best, with interferon-beta.

In the case of this clone: The antigen is undetermined.

The method was immunoSEQ multiplex PCR; TCRdb's version includes in-frame clones alone and lacks a portion of them. The sample yields 40,000 to 55,000 clones, 65% to 90% seen once. CDR3 size: 12 residues. Germline CDR1 is MNHNY and CDR2 is SVGAGI (reference sequence). The V end lost 2 bases, the J end lost 5 bases, and 6 bases lay between the germline ends. The sequenced sample was peripheral blood, obtained from a patient treated with radiotherapy plus ipilimumab. The TCR originated in a human donor with non-small cell lung cancer that progressed on radiotherapy plus ipilimumab. Some clones in this sample may be carry-over from other donors' samples. The chain uses TRBV6-6 and TRBJ2-5; D is undetermined. This CDR3 reads CASSYVEETQYF. As DNA, the CDR3 is TGTGCCAGCAGTTACGTCGAGGAGACCCAGTACTTC.